A single sample gave rise to the 31 T cell receptor beta chains below, sequenced in a study of T cells in Graves' hyperthyroidism and ophthalmopathy. The source material, RNA transcripts, was used to amplify TCR beta CDR3 regions. RT-PCR in the first round (using the HTBI primer set) targeted the TCR CDR3. TCRdb independently ran MiXCR on the multiplex PCR reads; one entry per CDR3 protein. There are about 520,000 distinct CDR3 sequences in the sample; 24% occur only once, and around 11% lies in the top ten. Source material: blood. These receptors all come from a woman aged 30 to 39 with Graves' ophthalmopathy.

The V and J genes are TRBV28 and TRBJ2-5, with 8 bases identical to TRBD2. CDR3 length equals 16 residues. After removal of 5 bases from V and 3 bases from J, the junction contained 11 bases not matched to a gene. Germline assignment: CDR1 MDHEN and CDR2 SYDVKM. Here the CDR3 reads CASSPRRSGTKETQYF. The CDR3 DNA sequence: TGTGCCAGCAGTCCCCGGCGTAGCGGGACTAAAGAGACCCAGTACTTC. Full variable domain (rest looked up from reference TRBV28 and TRBJ2-5): DVKVTQSSRYLVKRTGEKVFLECVQDMDHENMFWYRQDPGLGLRLIYFSYDVKMKEKGDIPEGYSVSREKKERFSLILESASTNQTSMYLCASSPRRSGTKETQYFGPGTRLLVL.

The gene calls are TRBV20-1 and TRBJ1-5, with TRBD1 matching over 8 bases. The CDR3 runs to 14 residues. V shed 2 bases, J shed 3 bases, and the junction held 3 bases outside the gene matches. Germline CDR1 reads DFQATT; CDR2 reads SNEGSKA (reference sequence). CDR3 coding DNA: TGCAGTGCTAGACGGGGACAGGACAATCAGCCCCAGCATTTT. It yields the protein CSARRGQDNQPQHF.

With respect to this clonotype: The final CDR3 position lacks the conserved phenylalanine or tryptophan, pointing to a likely read error. The rearrangement links TRBV12-3 or TRBV12-4 to TRBJ2-2; the D is unclear. The CDR3 contains 16 residues. V gave up 4 bases and J gave up 0 bases, with 12 bases separating them. As DNA, the CDR3 is TGTGCCAGCAGTTACCCCCGTGGGACGAACACCGGGGAGCTGTTTGTT. Translating gives CASSYPRGTNTGELFV.

This clonotype has just a few counts. The chain couples TRBV30 to TRBJ1-5, with 7 bases lining up with TRBD1. The germline V gene encodes CDR1 GTSNPN and CDR2 SVGIG (reference sequence). This CDR3 is built from 13 residues. With 2 bases clipped from V and 7 bases from J, the junction kept 5 bases outside the gene matches. The CDR3: CAWSNDRAQPQHF. CDR3 DNA sequence: TGTGCCTGGAGTAACGACAGGGCCCAGCCCCAGCATTTT.

This clonotype was seen many times. V gene TRBV9 combines with J gene TRBJ1-5; no clear D. This CDR3 has 15 residues. V lost 2 bases and J lost 4, with 13 bases in between. The V gene's germline CDR1 is SGDLS and CDR2 YYNGEE. CDR3 loop: CASSVSLNPNQPQHF. The CDR3 DNA sequence: TGTGCCAGCAGCGTTTCCCTGAACCCTAATCAGCCCCAGCATTTT.

The table lists this clonotype with many counts. This chain links TRBV6-2 or TRBV6-3 with TRBJ1-2, with D perhaps matching TRBD1 (6 bases). V gave up 4 bases and J gave up 1 base, with 10 bases separating them. This CDR3 region has 14 residues. Germline assignment: CDR1 MNHEY and CDR2 SVGEGT. The CDR3 here is CASSSADSNYGYTF. Here the CDR3 DNA reads TGTGCCAGCAGTTCGGCGGACAGTAACTATGGCTACACCTTC.

This clonotype was counted ten times or more. The genes are TRBV29-1 and TRBJ1-2, with D unresolved. The CDR3 totals 13 residues. Germline CDR1 is SQVTM and CDR2 is ANQGSEA. V dropped 4 bases and J dropped 3 bases, with 12 bases sitting between them. The CDR3 DNA sequence: TGCAGCGTTGCTCTTGCGACACACTATGGCTACACCTTC. Its translation: CSVALATHYGYTF.

This clonotype has ten or more counts. The J gene is TRBJ1-2, the V gene TRBV12-3 or TRBV12-4; TRBD1 matches 10 bases. The V gene end was trimmed by 6 bases and the J gene end by 5 bases; junction bases not matched to a gene: 6. CDR3 length equals 14 residues. The CDR3 DNA reads as TGTGCCAGCAGGTCCGAGGGACAGGGGTATGGCTACACCTTC. It specifies CASRSEGQGYGYTF.

This rearrangement joins TRBV28 to TRBJ2-5, with 7 bases that match TRBD1. The CDR3 loop spans 12 amino acids. J gave up 6 bases and V 10 bases, and 8 bases lay outside the gene matches. Germline V gene data show CDR1 as MDHEN and CDR2 as SYDVKM. In DNA, the CDR3 is TGTGCCACCCATGACAGGGTCCAGACCCAGTACTTC. It encodes CATHDRVQTQYF.

This clonotype was seen ten or more times. The rearrangement joins TRBV10-3 to TRBJ1-1; TRBD1 might be the D (6 bases). Germline-derived CDR1 and CDR2 are ENHRY and SYGVKD. This CDR3 region has 14 residues. V shed 3 bases and J shed 6 bases, with 14 bases lying between them. CDR3 sequence (DNA): TGTGCCATCAGTGAAGGGGACAAGGTTGCTGAAGCTTTCTTT. Its protein is CAISEGDKVAEAFF.

Ten or more counts support this clonotype. V gene TRBV6-2 or TRBV6-3 combines with J gene TRBJ1-6; D is ambiguous. Germline loops: CDR1 MNHEY, CDR2 SVGEGT. The CDR3 loop spans 14 amino acids. Trimming took 2 bases from V and 7 from J, leaving 9 bases between them. As DNA, the CDR3 is TGTGCCAGCAGTTACCGGGGTGAAAATTCACCCCTCCACTTT. Protein: CASSYRGENSPLHF.

This clonotype was detected a few times. The gene calls are TRBV18 and TRBJ1-1; D gene uncertain. The germline V and J ends were trimmed by 4 bases and 4 bases, with 16 bases remaining between them. This CDR3 has 15 residues. The germline V gene has CDR1 KGHSH and CDR2 LQKENI. CDR3 sequence reads: CASSLGPDWGTEAFF. The CDR3 DNA sequence: TGTGCCAGCTCACTCGGACCGGACTGGGGCACTGAAGCTTTCTTT.

The V call is TRBV12-3 or TRBV12-4, the J call TRBJ2-7; TRBD2 matches at 8 bases. V dropped 7 bases and J dropped 3; count of bases not matched to a gene: 5. This CDR3 region has 13 residues. CDR3 bases: TGTGCCAGCACTTTCGGGGGGGGCTACGAGCAGTACTTC. This sequence encodes CASTFGGGYEQYF.

This clonotype was picked up many times. This sequence joins TRBV20-1 and TRBJ2-5; 10 bases are shared with TRBD2. J gave up 2 bases and V 5 bases, and 11 bases lay outside the gene matches. The CDR3 is 16 amino acids. Germline-derived CDR1 and CDR2 are DFQATT and SNEGSKA (reference sequence). In DNA, the CDR3 is TGCAGTGCTGGGGGTCCGGGACTAGCGCCACAAGAGACCCAGTACTTC. Translating gives CSAGGPGLAPQETQYF.

The gene calls are TRBV6-2 or TRBV6-3 and TRBJ2-2, with a weak D call TRBD2 (5 bases). The CDR3 consists of 14 residues. Germline-derived CDR1 and CDR2 are MNHEY and SVGEGT. The V end lost 2 bases, the J end lost 8 bases, and 12 bases lay between the germline ends. CDR3 region: CASSYPGIVGELFF. CDR3 nucleotides: TGTGCCAGCAGTTACCCCGGGATTGTTGGGGAGCTGTTTTTT.

This clonotype has a count of ten or more. The CDR3 bases are TGTGCCACCAGCAGAGATCCATATAGGGGGTCCTACGAGCAGTACTTC. It codes for CATSRDPYRGSYEQYF. The genes are TRBV15 and TRBJ2-7; a weak D match, TRBD1 (6 bases). In germline, CDR1 is LNHNV, CDR2 YYDKDF (reference sequence). Trimming removed 0 bases from V and 1 base from J, with 13 bases in between. This CDR3 comprises 16 residues.

At least ten counts were recorded for this clonotype. The chain joins TRBV7-2 to TRBJ1-1; 9 nucleotides line up with TRBD1. With 0 bases clipped from V and 8 bases from J, the junction kept 1 base outside the gene matches. Germline V gene data show CDR1 as SGHTA and CDR2 as FQGNSA. This CDR3 is built from 13 residues. CDR3 sequence (DNA): TGTGCCAGCAGCTTAGCTGGGACAGGGGAAGCTTTCTTT. As protein: CASSLAGTGEAFF.

This clonotype was seen ten or more times. This chain links TRBV30 with TRBJ1-2; D unresolved. Looked up from germline, CDR1 is GTSNPN and CDR2 is SVGIG (reference sequence). V lost 6 bases and J 8 bases, leaving 19 bases between the germline ends. This CDR3 region has 13 residues. The CDR3 nucleotides are TGTGCCTGTCCTCCCCTTGATCGCTACGGCTACACCTTC. The encoded protein is CACPPLDRYGYTF.

In its sample, this clonotype was seen many times. This chain joins TRBV28 and TRBJ1-2; the match to TRBD1 covers 11 bases. Germline trimming cut 6 bases from V and 5 bases from J; bases unmatched to any gene: 5. The CDR3 is 14 amino acids. Germline V lookup: CDR1 MDHEN, CDR2 SYDVKM. The CDR3 loop is CASSPGQGAYGYTF. For the CDR3, the DNA is TGTGCCAGCAGCCCCGGACAGGGGGCTTATGGCTACACCTTC.

This chain uses TRBV6-1 with TRBJ1-2, with TRBD1 as a possible D gene (5 bases). Trimming took 1 base from V and 5 from J, leaving 14 bases between them. Germline V CDR1 and CDR2: MNHNS, SASEGT. The CDR3 runs 15 residues. Here the CDR3 DNA reads TGTGCCAGCAGTGAAGGATCGGCAGGGAATTATGGCTACACCTTC. It codes for CASSEGSAGNYGYTF.

This clonotype has ten or more counts. The V call is TRBV15, the J call TRBJ2-7; D uncertain. Germline V gene lookup returns CDR1 LNHNV and CDR2 YYDKDF (reference sequence). V was shortened by 4 bases and J by 6 bases, with 13 bases between the two germline ends. The CDR3 is made up of 13 amino acids. For the CDR3, the DNA is TGTGCCACCAGCACCACCTTGGGGTCCGAGCAGTACTTC. Protein: CATSTTLGSEQYF.

This clonotype was detected many times. The V gene is TRBV28, the J gene TRBJ2-7; D not resolved. The V and J ends lost 4 bases and 4 bases respectively, with 8 bases between them. Germline V gives CDR1 MDHEN, CDR2 SYDVKM. This CDR3 contains 12 residues. Here the CDR3 DNA reads TGTGCCAGCAGTTCAATTCAATACGAGCAGTACTTC. Its protein product is CASSSIQYEQYF.

The table lists this clonotype with a few counts. The chain employs TRBV9 and TRBJ2-3; 11 bases are shared with TRBD2. J lost 5 bases, V lost 2 bases, and 4 bases had no gene match. This CDR3 contains 15 residues. CDR1 SGDLS and CDR2 YYNGEE come from the germline V gene. CDR3: CASSVSGGAIDTQYF. The CDR3 region has the DNA TGTGCCAGCAGCGTTAGCGGGGGGGCTATAGATACGCAGTATTTT. Complete variable domain (other parts from reference TRBV9 and TRBJ2-3): DSGVTQTPKHLITATGQRVTLRCSPRSGDLSVYWYQQSLDQGLQFLIQYYNGEERAKGNILERFSAQQFPDLHSELNLSSLELGDSALYFCASSVSGGAIDTQYFGPGTRLTVL.

This clonotype has only a few counts. The chain carries TRBV15 and TRBJ2-5; D gene uncertain. Between the trimmed V and J ends, which lost 4 bases and 5 bases, there was a span of 11 bases. CDR3 size: 13 residues. Germline CDR1 is LNHNV and CDR2 is YYDKDF (reference sequence). CDR3: CATSTVAGETQYF. The DNA of the CDR3 is TGTGCCACCAGCACAGTCGCTGGGGAGACCCAGTACTTC.

This clonotype was observed a handful of times. This sequence joins TRBV2 and TRBJ2-5; TRBD2 agrees at 7 bases. The CDR3 is 15 amino acids. Germline V CDR1 and CDR2: SNHLY, FYNNEI. J gave up 4 bases and V 1 base, and 6 bases lay outside the gene matches. In DNA, the CDR3 is TGTGCCAGCAGTGAAGGGCTGGGGAGGGGAGAGACCCAGTACTTC. Its protein product is CASSEGLGRGETQYF.

Many counts were recorded for this clonotype. The chain has TRBV12-3 or TRBV12-4 and TRBJ1-2; unclear D gene. CDR3 length: 13 residues. V lost 10 bases to trimming and J lost 4 bases, with 16 bases between them. The CDR3 coding sequence is TGTGCCACTTACCGGGTTAATGGCTATGGCTACACCTTC. This gives the protein CATYRVNGYGYTF.

This clonotype was counted a single time. This rearrangement joins TRBV20-1 to TRBJ1-2; 9 bases map to TRBD1. The germline V gene encodes CDR1 DFQATT and CDR2 SNEGSKA (reference sequence). V was pared by 1 base and J by 1 base, with 4 bases of the junction left unmatched. The CDR3 is made up of 15 amino acids. CDR3 sequence: CSARGWTGDNYGYTF. The CDR3 DNA sequence: TGCAGTGCTAGAGGTTGGACAGGGGATAACTATGGCTACACCTTC.

This clonotype was detected ten times or more. V usage is TRBV7-6 and J usage is TRBJ1-1; D is uncertain. The V end lost 2 bases, the J end lost 5 bases, and 15 bases lay between the germline ends. This CDR3 spans 15 amino acids. Germline lookup yields CDR1 SGHVS and CDR2 FNYEAQ. In DNA, the CDR3 is TGTGCCAGCAGCTTATCCGGGTGGTCGAAGACTGAAGCTTTCTTT. Its translation is CASSLSGWSKTEAFF.

The chain carries TRBV6-1 and TRBJ1-3; 8 bases agree with TRBD1. Germline loops: CDR1 MNHNS, CDR2 SASEGT. V shed 6 bases and J 0 bases; nucleotides not matched to a gene: 4. The CDR3 extends over 15 amino acids. The DNA for the CDR3 is TGTGCCAGCAGATCCACAGGGGGCTCTGGAAACACCATATATTTT. Amino acid sequence: CASRSTGGSGNTIYF.

J is TRBJ2-7 and V is TRBV27; D possibly corresponds to TRBD1 (6 bases). Per germline, CDR1 MNHEY and CDR2 SMNVEV (reference sequence). The CDR3 spans 13 residues. V lost 5 bases and J 4 bases, leaving 12 bases between the germline ends. CDR3 bases: TGTGCCAGCAGTCGAGGGGACATTTACGAGCAGTACTTC. This gives the protein CASSRGDIYEQYF.

This clonotype was seen at least ten times. An end of the junction differs from the germline gene, which may be a read error. This chain links TRBV5-1 with TRBJ2-7; 7 bases match TRBD2. The CDR3 runs to 13 residues. Per the germline V gene, CDR1 is SGHRS and CDR2 is YFSETQ. The DNA for the CDR3 is TGTGCCAGCAGTCTAAGCGGGGTTTACGAGCAGTACTTC. Its translation: CASSLSGVYEQYF.